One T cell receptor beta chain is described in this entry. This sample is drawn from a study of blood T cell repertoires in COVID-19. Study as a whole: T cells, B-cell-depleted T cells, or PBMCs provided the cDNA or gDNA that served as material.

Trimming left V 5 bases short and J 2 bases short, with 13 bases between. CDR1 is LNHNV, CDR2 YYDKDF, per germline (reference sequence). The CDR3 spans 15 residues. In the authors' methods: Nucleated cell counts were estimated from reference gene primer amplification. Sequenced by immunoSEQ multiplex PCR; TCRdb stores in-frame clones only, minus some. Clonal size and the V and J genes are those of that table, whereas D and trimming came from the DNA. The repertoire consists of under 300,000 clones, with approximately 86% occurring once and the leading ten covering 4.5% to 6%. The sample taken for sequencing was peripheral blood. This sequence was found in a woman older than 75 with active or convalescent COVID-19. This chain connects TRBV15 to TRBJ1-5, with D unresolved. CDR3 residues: CATSPPQRGNQPQHF. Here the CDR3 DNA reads TGTGCCACCAGCCCTCCCCAGCGCGGCAATCAGCCCCAGCATTTT.